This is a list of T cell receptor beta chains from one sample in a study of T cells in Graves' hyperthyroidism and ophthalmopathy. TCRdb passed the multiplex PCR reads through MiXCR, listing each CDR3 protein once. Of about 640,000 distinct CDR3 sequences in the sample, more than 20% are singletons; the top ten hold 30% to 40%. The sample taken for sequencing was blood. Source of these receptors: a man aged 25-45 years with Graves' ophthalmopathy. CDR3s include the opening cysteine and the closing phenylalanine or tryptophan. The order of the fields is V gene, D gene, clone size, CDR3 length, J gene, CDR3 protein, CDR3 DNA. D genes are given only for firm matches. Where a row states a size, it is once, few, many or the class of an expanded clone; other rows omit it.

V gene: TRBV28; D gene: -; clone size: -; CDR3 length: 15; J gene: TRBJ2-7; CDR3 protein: CASSLRPVSSYEQYF; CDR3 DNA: TGTGCCAGCAGTTTAAGACCAGTTTCATCCTACGAGCAGTACTTC
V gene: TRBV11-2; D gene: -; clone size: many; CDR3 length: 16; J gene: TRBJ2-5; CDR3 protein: CASSLEGFRVQETQYF; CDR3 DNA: TGTGCCAGCAGCTTAGAAGGGTTCCGGGTCCAAGAGACCCAGTACTTC
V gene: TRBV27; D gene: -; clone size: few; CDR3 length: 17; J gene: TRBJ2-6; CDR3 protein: CASSLSGARSGANVLTF; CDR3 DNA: TGTGCCAGCAGTTTATCGGGAGCGAGGTCTGGGGCCAACGTCCTGACTTTC
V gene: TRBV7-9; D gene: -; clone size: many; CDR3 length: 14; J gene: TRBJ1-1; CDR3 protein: CASSYADFNAEAFF; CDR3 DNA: TGTGCCAGCAGCTACGCAGACTTTAACGCTGAAGCTTTCTTT
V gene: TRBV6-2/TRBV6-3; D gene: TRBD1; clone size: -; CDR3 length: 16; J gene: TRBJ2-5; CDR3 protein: CASSLDRGKVQETQYF; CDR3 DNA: TGTGCCAGCAGCTTGGACAGGGGAAAGGTCCAAGAGACCCAGTACTTC
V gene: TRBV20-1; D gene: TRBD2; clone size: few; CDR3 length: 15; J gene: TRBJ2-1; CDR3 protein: CSAREAGVPYNEQFF; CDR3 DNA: TGCAGTGCTAGAGAAGCGGGAGTACCCTACAATGAGCAGTTCTTC
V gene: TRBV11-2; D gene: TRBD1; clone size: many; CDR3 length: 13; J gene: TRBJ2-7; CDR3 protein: CASSSTGGYEQYF; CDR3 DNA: TGTGCCAGCAGCTCGACAGGGGGCTACGAGCAGTACTTC
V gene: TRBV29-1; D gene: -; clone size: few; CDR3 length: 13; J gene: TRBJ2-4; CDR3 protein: CSAEGGSKNIQYF; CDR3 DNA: TGCAGCGCCGAAGGGGGGTCCAAAAACATTCAGTACTTC
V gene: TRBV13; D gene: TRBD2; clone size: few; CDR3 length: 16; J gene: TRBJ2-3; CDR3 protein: CASSYLAGGNTDTQYF; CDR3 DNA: TGTGCCAGCAGCTACCTAGCGGGAGGGAACACAGATACGCAGTATTTT
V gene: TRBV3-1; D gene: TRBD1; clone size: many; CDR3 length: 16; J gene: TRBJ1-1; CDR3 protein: CASSQMGTGMNTEAFF; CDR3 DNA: TGTGCCAGCAGCCAGATGGGGACAGGGATGAACACTGAAGCTTTCTTT
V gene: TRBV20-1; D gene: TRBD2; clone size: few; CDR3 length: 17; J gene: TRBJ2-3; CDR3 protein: CSARKSVGGSGTDTQYF; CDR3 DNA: TGCAGTGCTAGGAAATCAGTAGGCGGGAGTGGAACAGATACGCAGTATTTT
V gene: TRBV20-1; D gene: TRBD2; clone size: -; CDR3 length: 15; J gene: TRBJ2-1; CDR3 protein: CSARKTSGSYNEQFF; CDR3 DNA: TGCAGTGCTAGGAAGACTAGCGGGAGCTACAATGAGCAGTTCTTC
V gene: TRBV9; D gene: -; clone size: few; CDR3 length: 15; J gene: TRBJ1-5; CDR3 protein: CASSVGDQGNQPQHF; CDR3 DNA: TGTGCCAGCAGCGTAGGGGACCAAGGCAATCAGCCCCAGCATTTT
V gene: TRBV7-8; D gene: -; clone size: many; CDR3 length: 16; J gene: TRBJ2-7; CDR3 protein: CASSLVIGELSYEQYF; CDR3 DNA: TGTGCCAGCAGCTTAGTGATAGGGGAGTTATCCTACGAGCAGTACTTC
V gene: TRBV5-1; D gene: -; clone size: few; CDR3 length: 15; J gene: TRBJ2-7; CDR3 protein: CASSLVAGRLDEQYF; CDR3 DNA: TGCGCCAGCAGCCTTGTGGCGGGACGACTGGACGAGCAGTACTTC
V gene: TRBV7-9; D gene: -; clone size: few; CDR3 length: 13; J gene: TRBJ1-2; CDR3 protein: CASSPRMDKGYTF; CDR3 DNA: TGTGCCAGCAGCCCGCGGATGGACAAAGGCTACACCTTC
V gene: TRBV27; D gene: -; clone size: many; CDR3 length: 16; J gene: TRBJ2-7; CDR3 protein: CASSLSREGDSYEQYF; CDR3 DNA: TGTGCCAGCAGTTTATCGAGGGAGGGGGATTCCTACGAGCAGTACTTC
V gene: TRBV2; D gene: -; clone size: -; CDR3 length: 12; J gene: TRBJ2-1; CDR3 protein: CASSRTLNEQFF; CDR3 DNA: TGTGCCAGCAGCCGTACTTTGAATGAGCAGTTCTTC
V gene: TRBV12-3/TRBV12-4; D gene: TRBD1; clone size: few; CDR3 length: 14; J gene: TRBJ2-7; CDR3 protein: CASSRRQGAYEQYF; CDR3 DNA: TGTGCCAGCAGCAGACGACAGGGGGCTTACGAGCAGTACTTC
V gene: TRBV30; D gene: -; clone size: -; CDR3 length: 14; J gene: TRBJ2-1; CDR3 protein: CAWSVLGEGNEQFF; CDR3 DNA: TGTGCCTGGAGTGTACTAGGTGAGGGCAATGAGCAGTTCTTC
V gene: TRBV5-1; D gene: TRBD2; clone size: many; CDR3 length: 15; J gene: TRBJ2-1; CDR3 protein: CASSETSGGLDEQFF; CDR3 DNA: TGCGCCAGCAGCGAGACTAGCGGAGGGTTGGATGAGCAGTTCTTC
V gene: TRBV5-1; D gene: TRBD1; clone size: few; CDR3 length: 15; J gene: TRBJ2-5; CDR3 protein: CASSSSGTGVETQYF; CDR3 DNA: TGCGCCAGCAGCTCCTCCGGGACAGGCGTGGAGACCCAGTACTTC
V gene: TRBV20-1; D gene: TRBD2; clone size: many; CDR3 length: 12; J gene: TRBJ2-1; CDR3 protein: CPYSSGSNEQFF; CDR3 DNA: TGCCCATACTCTAGCGGGAGTAATGAGCAGTTCTTC
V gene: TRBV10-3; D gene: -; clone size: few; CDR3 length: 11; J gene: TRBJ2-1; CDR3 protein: CAIRDYDEQFF; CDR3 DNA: TGTGCCATCCGTGATTACGATGAGCAGTTCTTC
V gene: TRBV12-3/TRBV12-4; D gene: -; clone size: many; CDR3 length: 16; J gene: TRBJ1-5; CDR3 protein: CASSSPGTASNQPQHF; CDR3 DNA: TGTGCCAGCAGTTCACCCGGGACGGCCAGCAATCAGCCCCAGCATTTT
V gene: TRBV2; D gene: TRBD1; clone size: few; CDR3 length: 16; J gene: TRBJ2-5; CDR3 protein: CASSDWGWDRQETQYF; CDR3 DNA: TGTGCCAGCAGTGATTGGGGATGGGACAGACAAGAGACCCAGTACTTC
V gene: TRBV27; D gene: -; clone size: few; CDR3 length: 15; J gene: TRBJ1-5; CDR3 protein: CASSLSRGGNQPQHF; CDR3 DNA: TGTGCCAGCAGTTTAAGTCGCGGGGGCAATCAGCCCCAGCATTTT
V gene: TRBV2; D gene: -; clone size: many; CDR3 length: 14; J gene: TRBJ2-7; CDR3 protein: CASSTGTRAYEQYF; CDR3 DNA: TGTGCCAGCAGTACCGGGACAAGAGCCTACGAGCAGTACTTC
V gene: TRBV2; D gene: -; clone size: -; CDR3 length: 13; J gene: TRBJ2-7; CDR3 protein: CASSLTQSYEQYF; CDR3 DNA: TGTGCCAGCAGCTTAACGCAATCCTACGAGCAGTACTTC
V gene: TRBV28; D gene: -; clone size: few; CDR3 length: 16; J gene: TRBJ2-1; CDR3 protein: CASRYNTGPLYNEQFF; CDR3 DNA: TGTGCCAGCAGATATAATACGGGACCGCTTTACAATGAGCAGTTCTTC
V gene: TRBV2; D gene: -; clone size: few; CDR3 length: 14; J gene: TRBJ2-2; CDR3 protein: CASSEVLNTGELFF; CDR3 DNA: TGTGCCAGCAGTGAAGTGCTCAACACCGGGGAGCTGTTTTTT
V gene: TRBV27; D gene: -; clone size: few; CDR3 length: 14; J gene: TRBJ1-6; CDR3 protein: CASSRESDNSPLHF; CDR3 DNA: TGTGCCAGCAGCCGAGAATCTGACAATTCACCCCTCCACTTT
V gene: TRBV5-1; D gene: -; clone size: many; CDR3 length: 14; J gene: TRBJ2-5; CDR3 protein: CASSFTPGTETQYF; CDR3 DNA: TGCGCCAGCAGCTTCACACCGGGGACGGAGACCCAGTACTTC
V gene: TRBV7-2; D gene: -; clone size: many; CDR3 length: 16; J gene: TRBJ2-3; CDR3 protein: CASSLGRATQTDTQYF; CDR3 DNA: TGTGCCAGCAGCTTAGGCCGGGCCACCCAGACAGATACGCAGTATTTT
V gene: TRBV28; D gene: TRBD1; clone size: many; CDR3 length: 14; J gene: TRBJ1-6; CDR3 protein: CASSSGTGGSPLHF; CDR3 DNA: TGTGCCAGCAGTTCCGGGACAGGAGGTTCACCCCTCCACTTT
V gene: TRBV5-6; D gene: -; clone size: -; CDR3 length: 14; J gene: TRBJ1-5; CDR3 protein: CAPPGSIGNQPQHF; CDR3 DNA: TGTGCACCCCCGGGGAGTATAGGCAATCAGCCCCAGCATTTT
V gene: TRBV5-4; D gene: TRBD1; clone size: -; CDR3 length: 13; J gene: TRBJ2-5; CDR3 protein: CASSSRDSQTQYF; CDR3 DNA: TGTGCCAGCAGCTCCAGGGACAGCCAGACCCAGTACTTC
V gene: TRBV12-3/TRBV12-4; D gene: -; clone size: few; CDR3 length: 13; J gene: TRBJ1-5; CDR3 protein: CASSRSENQPQHF; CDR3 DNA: TGTGCCAGCAGCCGGAGCGAGAATCAGCCCCAGCATTTT